This T cell receptor (beta chain) is from a study of monozygotic twins with cystic fibrosis. Method: immunoSEQ multiplex PCR; TCRdb's copy keeps in-frame clones and lacks some. This sample has 25,000 to 30,000 clones; 90% occur once, and the top ten carry roughly 0.54%. V was clipped by 1 base and J by 8 bases, with 11 bases between them. Per germline, CDR1 SEHNR and CDR2 FQNEAQ (reference sequence). The CDR3 covers 14 residues. The rearrangement links TRBV7-9 to TRBJ1-4; tentative D call: TRBD1 (5 bases). The origin of this receptor is a girl aged 2 to 9 with cystic fibrosis. Sequencing used blood. This chain's CDR3 is CASSLVGEWEKLFF. CDR3 nucleotides: TGTGCCAGCAGCTTAGTAGGGGAATGGGAAAAACTGTTTTTT.